This T cell receptor beta chain was found in a study of blood T cells in healthy people across ages. Peripheral blood, about 10 milliliters per donor, was collected. This clonotype was counted between two and nine times. A sample-barcoded 5' primer and a J-beta primer mix were used in a second PCR of about 6 to 12 cycles. Each cDNA molecule received a tag from a template-switch adaptor that had 12 random nucleotides. TCRdb ran MiXCR on the 5' RACE reads and lists one entry per CDR3 protein. Found here are fewer than 800,000 distinct CDR3 sequences, approximately 25% of them singletons; the top ten hold more than 7.5%. The same data also went into a second study, on T cells of mothers and their children. From that second work: Donation involved three healthy Caucasian mothers and the six children that they had. Relative to unrelated pairs, biologically related mother-child dyads exhibited marginally greater, non-significant overlap.

Sequenced: blood. This clonotype originated in a boy aged 5-17 years in good health.

DNA for the CDR3: TGCAGCGCTGGAGTCTTAGGATCCCCAACCTACGAGCAGTACTTC. This gives the protein CSAGVLGSPTYEQYF. The V and J genes are TRBV29-1 and TRBJ2-7; no reliable D call. Trimming stripped 7 bases from V and 2 bases from J, with 21 bases between. The CDR3 runs to 15 residues. CDR1 and CDR2 (germline): SQVTM, ANQGSEA.